This T cell receptor (beta chain) appears in the sequencing data of a study of blood T cell repertoires in COVID-19. About the research overall: Researchers got acute and convalescent COVID-19 samples from the United States, Italy and Spain. Sources were T cells, B-cell-depleted T cells, or PBMCs; the material itself was cDNA or gDNA.

As processed by the authors: Researchers report that nucleated cell counts were estimated from reference gene primer amplification. Assay: immunoSEQ multiplex PCR; the TCRdb copy retains only in-frame clones and omits some. V and J calls plus clone size are reproduced from that table; the DNA served to infer D and trimming. The table lists about 170,000 clones, about 85% of them singletons. The receptor's source is a woman of 80 years or more in a cohort sampled during active or convalescent COVID-19. The specimen sequenced was peripheral blood.

CDR3 protein: CASSFRLAGEQDTQYF. The CDR3 nucleotides read TGTGCCAGCAGCTTCCGACTAGCGGGAGAGCAAGATACGCAGTATTTT. The chain is built from TRBV7-2 and TRBJ2-3; 12 bases are a match to TRBD2. This CDR3 is 16 amino acids long. Germline V gene sequence: CDR1 SGHTA, CDR2 FQGNSA. With 3 bases clipped from V and 5 bases from J, the junction kept 6 bases outside the gene matches. The full variable domain, in which reference TRBV7-2 and TRBJ2-3 provide the parts outside the CDR3, is GAGVSQSPSNKVTEKGKDVELRCDPISGHTALYWYRQSLGQGLEFLIYFQGNSAPDKSGLPSDRFSAERTGGSVSTLTIQRTQQEDSAVYLCASSFRLAGEQDTQYFGPGTRLTVL.